This note documents a single T cell receptor (beta chain) sequence. Under the authors' procedure: Reference gene primer amplification in the assay estimated nucleated cell counts. Using immunoSEQ multiplex PCR, the repertoire was profiled, and TCRdb retains in-frame clones only, with some absent. Clone size and V and J calls were adopted from that table, with D and trimming inferred from the DNA. This table has about 15,000 clones, roughly four fifths appearing once. These data belong to a study of blood T cell repertoires in COVID-19. Study as a whole: COVID-19 samples collected from the United States, Italy and Spain covered acute and convalescent phases. PBMCs, B-cell-depleted T cells, or T cells provided the cDNA or gDNA that made up the material.

CDR3 size: 14 residues. Germline V lookup: CDR1 MNHNY, CDR2 SVGAGI (reference sequence). The V and J ends lost 0 bases and 1 base respectively, with 6 bases between them. The sequenced sample consisted of peripheral blood. The source of this sequence is a man at least 80 years old with active or convalescent COVID-19. This chain uses TRBV6-6 with TRBJ1-1; D uncertain. The CDR3 DNA is TGTGCCAGCAGTTACTCGGGCAGGAACACTGAAGCTTTCTTT. Amino acids: CASSYSGRNTEAFF.